This T cell receptor (beta chain) was captured in a study of early T cells in non-severe SARS-CoV-2 infection. TCRdb analysed the 5' RACE reads with MiXCR anew, one entry per CDR3 protein. The sample consists of more than 65,000 distinct CDR3 sequences, about an eighth of them appearing once. The sequenced sample consisted of whole blood. This receptor was obtained from an adult who was a healthcare worker with PCR-confirmed SARS-CoV-2 infection or an uninfected control (not recorded which).

DNA of the CDR3: TGTGCCAGCAGTGAACGGCAGGGGTTGCAACACGAGCAGTACTTC. Residues: CASSERQGLQHEQYF. The genes are TRBV6-1 and TRBJ2-7; perhaps TRBD1 as D (6 bases). Germline CDR1 is MNHNS and CDR2 is SASEGT. Trimming took 2 bases from V and 5 from J, leaving 16 bases between them. This CDR3 has 15 residues.